One and the same sample provided the 9 T cell receptor beta chains below, sequenced in a study of cytomegalovirus exposure and HLA in healthy donors. The PCR was carried out with 60 Vbeta primers and 13 Jbeta primers. Assay: immunoSEQ multiplex PCR; the TCRdb copy retains only in-frame clones and omits some. The repertoire includes 90,000 to 150,000 clones, around 78% of them detected once, and 3.3% sits in the top ten. Sequenced material: PBMCs. The receptors shown here come from a woman in her 30s in good health and CMV-seropositive.

With respect to this clone: Other nucleotide sequences from this sample produce the same CDR3. The chain carries TRBV5-1 and TRBJ2-7; 7 bases align to TRBD2. The V segment lost 3 bases and the J segment 4 bases; nucleotides outside the gene matches: 4. Germline V gene lookup returns CDR1 SGHRS and CDR2 YFSETQ. This CDR3 is built from 13 residues. The CDR3 loop reads CASSSPGGYEQYF. The CDR3 DNA reads as TGCGCCAGCAGCTCGCCCGGGGGGTACGAGCAGTACTTC.

The V call is TRBV9, the J call TRBJ1-4; D ambiguous. V was cut by 3 bases and J by 11 bases, with 17 bases left in between. The CDR3 sequence is 14 residues long. Germline values: CDR1 SGDLS, CDR2 YYNGEE. CDR3 nucleotides: TGTGCCAGCAGCGCTCGGGGTCTGACGGATAAACTGTTTTTT. Translated: CASSARGLTDKLFF.

The chain combines TRBV7-3 with TRBJ2-1; 8 bases line up with TRBD2. Trimming cost V 0 bases and J 6 bases; bases outside gene matches: 4. The CDR3 is 15 amino acids. Germline V gene lookup returns CDR1 SGHTA and CDR2 FQGTGA. CDR3 nucleotide sequence: TGTGCCAGCAGCTTAACCGGGGGGGCCTTCAATGAGCAGTTCTTC. Translation: CASSLTGGAFNEQFF.

The sample holds a few counts of this clone. The chain combines TRBV5-1 with TRBJ2-1; D unresolved. The V and J ends lost 7 bases and 6 bases respectively, with 14 bases between them. Germline V gene lookup returns CDR1 SGHRS and CDR2 YFSETQ. The CDR3 is 13 amino acids. The CDR3 coding sequence is TGCGCCAGCGCCTTATTCCCAGGCAATGAGCAGTTCTTC. Amino acid sequence: CASALFPGNEQFF. The full variable domain, in which reference TRBV5-1 and TRBJ2-1 provide the parts outside the CDR3, is KAGVTQTPRYLIKTRGQQVTLSCSPISGHRSVSWYQQTPGQGLQFLFEYFSETQRNKGNFPGRFSGRQFSNSRSEMNVSTLELGDSALYLCASALFPGNEQFFGPGTRLTVL.

The chain carries TRBV5-1 and TRBJ2-3; the match to TRBD2 covers 14 bases. Germline CDR1 reads SGHRS; CDR2 reads YFSETQ. Trimming at V came to 3 bases and at J to 2 bases, leaving 5 bases not matched to a gene. This CDR3 spans 17 amino acids. For the CDR3, the DNA is TGCGCCAGCAGCTGGGGACTAGCGGGGGCCTACACAGATACGCAGTATTTT. Translated, it gives CASSWGLAGAYTDTQYF.

The chain is built from TRBV28 and TRBJ1-4, with D possibly TRBD1 on 5 matching bases. The CDR3 spans 15 residues. V lost 2 bases, J lost 5 bases, and 12 bases lay in between. Germline lookup yields CDR1 MDHEN and CDR2 SYDVKM. Written as DNA, the CDR3 is TGTGCCAGCAGTTTAGTTTCAGGGTGGAATGAAAAACTGTTTTTT. Translating it yields CASSLVSGWNEKLFF.

V is TRBV2 and J is TRBJ1-5, with a possible D match to TRBD1 (5 bases). The CDR3 totals 13 residues. Germline V lookup: CDR1 SNHLY, CDR2 FYNNEI. V was trimmed by 5 bases and J by 5 bases, leaving 10 bases between them. The CDR3 coding sequence is TGTGCCAGCAGTCAAGGGGCCGATCAGCCCCAGCATTTT. Residues: CASSQGADQPQHF.

The J gene is TRBJ1-2, the V gene TRBV18; the D gene is possibly TRBD1 (6 bases). The CDR3 has 13 amino acids. V was pared by 2 bases and J by 4 bases, with 8 bases between. Germline values: CDR1 KGHSH, CDR2 LQKENI. In DNA, the CDR3 is TGTGCCAGCTCACCAGGGGGCTCCTATGGCTACACCTTC. This codes for CASSPGGSYGYTF.

The V and J genes are TRBV28 and TRBJ1-1; TRBD1 aligns across 7 bases. The length of the CDR3 is 15 residues. Germline V CDR1 and CDR2: MDHEN, SYDVKM. Trimming at V came to 7 bases and at J to 0 bases, leaving 8 bases not matched to a gene. The CDR3 nucleotides are TGTGCCAGCAACCCGACAGGGTACATGAACACTGAAGCTTTCTTT. It codes for CASNPTGYMNTEAFF. The entire variable domain, with the rest obtained from reference TRBV28 and TRBJ1-1, is as follows: DVKVTQSSRYLVKRTGEKVFLECVQDMDHENMFWYRQDPGLGLRLIYFSYDVKMKEKGDIPEGYSVSREKKERFSLILESASTNQTSMYLCASNPTGYMNTEAFFGQGTRLTVV.